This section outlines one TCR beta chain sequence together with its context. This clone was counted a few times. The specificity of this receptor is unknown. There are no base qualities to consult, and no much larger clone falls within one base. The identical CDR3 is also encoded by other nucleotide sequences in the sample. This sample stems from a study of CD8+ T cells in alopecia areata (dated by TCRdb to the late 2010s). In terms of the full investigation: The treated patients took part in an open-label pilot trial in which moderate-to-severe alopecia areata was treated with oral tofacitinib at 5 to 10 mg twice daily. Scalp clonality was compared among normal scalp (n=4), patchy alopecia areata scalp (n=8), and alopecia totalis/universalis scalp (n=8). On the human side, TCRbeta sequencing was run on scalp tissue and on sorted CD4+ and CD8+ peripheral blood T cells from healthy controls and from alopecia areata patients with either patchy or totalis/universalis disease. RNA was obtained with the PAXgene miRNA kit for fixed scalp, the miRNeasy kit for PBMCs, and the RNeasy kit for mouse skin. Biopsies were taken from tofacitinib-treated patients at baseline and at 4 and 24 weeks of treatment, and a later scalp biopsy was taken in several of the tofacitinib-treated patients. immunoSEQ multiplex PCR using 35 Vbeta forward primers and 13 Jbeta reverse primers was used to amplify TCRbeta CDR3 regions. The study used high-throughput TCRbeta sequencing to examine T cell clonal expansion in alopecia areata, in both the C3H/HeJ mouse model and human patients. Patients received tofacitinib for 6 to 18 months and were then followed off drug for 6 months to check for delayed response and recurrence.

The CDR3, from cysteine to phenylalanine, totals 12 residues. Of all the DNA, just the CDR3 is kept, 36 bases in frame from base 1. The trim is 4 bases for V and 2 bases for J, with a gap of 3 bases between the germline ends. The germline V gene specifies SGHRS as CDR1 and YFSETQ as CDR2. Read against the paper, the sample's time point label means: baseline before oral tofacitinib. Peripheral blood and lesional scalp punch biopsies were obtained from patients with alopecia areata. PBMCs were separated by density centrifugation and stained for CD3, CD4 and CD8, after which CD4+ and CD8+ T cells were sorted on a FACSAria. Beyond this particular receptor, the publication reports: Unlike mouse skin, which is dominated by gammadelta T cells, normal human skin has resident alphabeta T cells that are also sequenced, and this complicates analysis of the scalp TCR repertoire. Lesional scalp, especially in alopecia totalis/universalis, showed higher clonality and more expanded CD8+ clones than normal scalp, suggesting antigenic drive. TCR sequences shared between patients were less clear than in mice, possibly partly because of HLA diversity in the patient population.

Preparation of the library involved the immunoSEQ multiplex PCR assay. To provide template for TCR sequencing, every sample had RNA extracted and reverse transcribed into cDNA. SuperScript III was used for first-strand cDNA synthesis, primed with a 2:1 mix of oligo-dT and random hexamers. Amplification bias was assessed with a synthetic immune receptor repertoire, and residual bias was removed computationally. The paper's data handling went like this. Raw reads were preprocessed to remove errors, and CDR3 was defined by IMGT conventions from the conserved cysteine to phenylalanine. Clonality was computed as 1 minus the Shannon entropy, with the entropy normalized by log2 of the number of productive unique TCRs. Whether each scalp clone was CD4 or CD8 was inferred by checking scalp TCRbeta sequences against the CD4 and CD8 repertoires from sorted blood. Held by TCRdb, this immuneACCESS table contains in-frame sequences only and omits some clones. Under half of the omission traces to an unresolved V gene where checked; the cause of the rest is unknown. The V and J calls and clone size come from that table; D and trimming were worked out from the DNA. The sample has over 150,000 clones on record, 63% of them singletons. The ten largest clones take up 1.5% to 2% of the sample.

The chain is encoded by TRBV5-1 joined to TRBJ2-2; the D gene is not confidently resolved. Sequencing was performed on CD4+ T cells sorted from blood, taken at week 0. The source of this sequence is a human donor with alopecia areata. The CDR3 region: CASSLNTGELFF. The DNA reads TGCGCCAGCAGCCTTAACACCGGGGAGCTGTTTTTT.